This T cell receptor (beta chain) was observed in a study of Graves' ophthalmopathy and Graves' hyperthyroidism. Study-wide context: There was a collection of peripheral blood at initial diagnosis, before any treatment.

Trimming took 3 bases from V and 6 from J; bases not matched to a gene: 16. This CDR3 contains 17 residues. Amplification from RNA transcripts yielded the TCR beta CDR3 regions. Second-round multiplex PCR came after first-round RT-PCR with HTBI primers. MiXCR, run by TCRdb on the multiplex PCR reads, gives a single entry per CDR3 protein. The table has hundreds of thousands of distinct CDR3 sequences, 14% seen once; the top ten hold approximately 9.8%. This clonotype was counted a few times. Its antigen is undetermined. Study-level findings and limits: Most thyroid clonotypes expanded beyond 0.001 frequency were also found in blood.

Input material: blood. The sequence was collected from a woman in her twenties or thirties with Graves' ophthalmopathy. The V and J genes are TRBV12-3 or TRBV12-4 and TRBJ1-2; 7 bases match TRBD1. In nucleotides, the CDR3 is TGTGCCAGCAGTTTCCGCCCTTACGACAGGGATGGTGATGGCTACACCTTC. The encoded protein is CASSFRPYDRDGDGYTF.